The next 11 T cell receptor beta chains were all read from a single sample in a study of cytomegalovirus exposure and HLA in healthy donors. Use of 60 Vbeta and 13 Jbeta primers characterized the PCR. Measured with immunoSEQ multiplex PCR; TCRdb has only the in-frame clones, and not every one. The table shows 100,000 to 150,000 clones, with under 80% occurring only once. Sequenced sample: PBMCs. These receptors all stem from a woman aged 55-69 years in good health and CMV-seropositive.

V gene TRBV18 combines with J gene TRBJ1-2; 9 bases match TRBD1. The CDR3 extends over 18 amino acids. Germline V gene lookup returns CDR1 KGHSH and CDR2 LQKENI. The trim removed 2 bases at V and 2 bases at J, leaving 12 bases unmatched. In DNA, the CDR3 is TGTGCCAGCTCACCAGAAGCAGGACAGGGGAAGGAGAACTATGGCTACACCTTC. Translating gives CASSPEAGQGKENYGYTF. The whole variable domain, remainder taken from reference TRBV18 and TRBJ1-2, is NAGVMQNPRHLVRRRGQEARLRCSPMKGHSHVYWYRQLPEEGLKFMVYLQKENIIDESGMPKERFSAEFPKEGPSILRIQQVVRGDSAAYFCASSPEAGQGKENYGYTFGSGTRLTVV.

The chain is built from TRBV9 and TRBJ1-1; D may be TRBD1 (5 bases). V dropped 2 bases and J dropped 1 base, with 12 bases sitting between them. The CDR3 contains 15 residues. CDR1 and CDR2 from the germline V gene are SGDLS and YYNGEE. The CDR3 loop is CASSVQGITNTEAFF. CDR3 nucleotides: TGTGCCAGCAGCGTGCAGGGAATAACGAACACTGAAGCTTTCTTT.

The chain employs TRBV4-1 and TRBJ1-4; the match to TRBD1 covers 7 bases. The CDR3 is made up of 17 amino acids. CDR1 is MGHRA and CDR2 is YSYEKL in the germline V gene. V was pared by 10 bases and J by 3 bases, with 17 bases of the junction left unmatched. CDR3 region: CATKRRPTGSSNEKLFF. CDR3 nucleotide sequence: TGCGCCACCAAGCGAAGACCGACAGGGTCATCTAATGAAAAACTGTTTTTT.

The chain links TRBV6-5 to TRBJ1-2, with a tentative D call TRBD1 (6 bases). Germline V lookup: CDR1 MNHEY, CDR2 SVGAGI. CDR3 length: 14 residues. The V gene lost 2 bases and the J gene lost 7 bases, with 14 bases spanning the gap. This chain's CDR3 is CASSYALRGGGYTF. CDR3 nucleotide sequence: TGTGCCAGCAGTTACGCACTCAGGGGCGGTGGCTACACCTTC.

The chain links TRBV25-1 to TRBJ2-2; TRBD1 matches at 8 bases. V dropped 8 bases and J dropped 0; count of bases not matched to a gene: 8. Germline V gene data show CDR1 as MGHDK and CDR2 as SYGVNS. The CDR3 is 16 residues long. CDR3 in DNA: TGTGCCAGCTCCTCGACGACAGGGGCGAACACCGGGGAGCTGTTTTTT. It translates to CASSSTTGANTGELFF.

This clone was detected a few times. V gene TRBV7-2 combines with J gene TRBJ2-3, with D possibly being TRBD2 (6 bases). This CDR3 is built from 12 residues. CDR1 SGHTA and CDR2 FQGNSA come from the germline V gene. V lost 1 base and J lost 11, with 10 bases in between. The chain's CDR3 is CASSLDLGGQYF. Here the CDR3 DNA reads TGTGCCAGCAGCTTAGATCTGGGGGGGCAGTATTTT.

This chain uses TRBV29-1 with TRBJ1-5; maybe TRBD1 (5 bases). The CDR3 contains 12 residues. Germline V gene data show CDR1 as SQVTM and CDR2 as ANQGSEA. V gave up 6 bases and J gave up 4 bases, with 10 bases separating them. The CDR3 sequence: CSVGGRNQPQHF. The CDR3 DNA is TGCAGCGTGGGGGGTAGAAATCAGCCCCAGCATTTT.

This rearrangement joins TRBV29-1 to TRBJ1-2; 7 nucleotides agree with TRBD1. The V segment lost 6 bases and the J segment 4 bases; nucleotides outside the gene matches: 8. Germline CDR1 reads SQVTM; CDR2 reads ANQGSEA. The CDR3 length is 13 residues. CDR3 nucleotides: TGCAGCGTCGACAGGGATGTAGGCTATGGCTACACCTTC. Translating gives CSVDRDVGYGYTF.

The chain uses TRBV18 and TRBJ2-6; D is ambiguous. CDR1 and CDR2 (germline): KGHSH, LQKENI. This CDR3 has 14 amino acids. With 5 bases removed from V and 0 bases from J, the gap between germline ends came to 5 bases. CDR3 loop: CASSNNSGANVLTF. The DNA of the CDR3 is TGTGCCAGCTCAAACAACTCTGGGGCCAACGTCCTGACTTTC.

The V and J genes are TRBV5-1 and TRBJ2-5; no firm D call. Trimming shortened V by 2 bases and J by 5 bases, and 10 bases separated the two germline ends. Germline V CDR1 and CDR2: SGHRS, YFSETQ. CDR3 length: 13 residues. CDR3 residues: CASSFLTGETQYF. The CDR3 DNA reads as TGCGCCAGCAGCTTCCTAACCGGGGAGACCCAGTACTTC.

In DNA, the CDR3 is TGTGCCTGGAGTACAGGCGGCGAGCAGTACTTC. Translated, it gives CAWSTGGEQYF. The rearrangement uses TRBV30 and TRBJ2-7, with D maybe TRBD1 (5 bases). The V gene lost 2 bases and the J gene lost 6 bases, with 8 bases spanning the gap. The CDR3 covers 11 residues. CDR1 GTSNPN and CDR2 SVGIG come from the germline V gene (reference sequence).